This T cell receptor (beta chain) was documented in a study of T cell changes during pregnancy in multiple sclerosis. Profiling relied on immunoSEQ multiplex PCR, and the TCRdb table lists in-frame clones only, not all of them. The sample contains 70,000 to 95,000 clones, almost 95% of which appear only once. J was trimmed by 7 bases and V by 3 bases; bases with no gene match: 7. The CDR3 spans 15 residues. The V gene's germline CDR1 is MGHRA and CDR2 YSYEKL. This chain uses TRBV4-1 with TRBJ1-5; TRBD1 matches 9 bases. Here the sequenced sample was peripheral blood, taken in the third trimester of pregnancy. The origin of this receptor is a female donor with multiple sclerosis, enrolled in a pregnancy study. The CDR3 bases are TGCGCCAGCAGCCAGTTGACAGGGGGGTTACAGCCCCAGCATTTT. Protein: CASSQLTGGLQPQHF.